Detailed here is one T cell receptor beta chain. The data belong to a study of cytomegalovirus exposure and HLA in healthy donors. The CDR3 contains 16 residues. CDR1 is ENHRY, CDR2 SYGVKD, per germline. J gave up 2 bases and V 4 bases, and 10 bases lay outside the gene matches. Generated by immunoSEQ multiplex PCR, the TCRdb table keeps only in-frame clones and is missing some. The repertoire holds 150,000 to 180,000 clones, with approximately 86% as singletons. The receptor comes from a man between 18 and 29 years old in good health and CMV-seropositive. V usage is TRBV10-3 and J usage is TRBJ2-7; 8 nucleotides match TRBD1. What was sequenced was PBMCs. CDR3 in amino acids: CAISGKDRAVAYEQYF. CDR3 sequence (DNA): TGTGCCATCAGTGGAAAGGACAGGGCTGTCGCCTACGAGCAGTACTTC.